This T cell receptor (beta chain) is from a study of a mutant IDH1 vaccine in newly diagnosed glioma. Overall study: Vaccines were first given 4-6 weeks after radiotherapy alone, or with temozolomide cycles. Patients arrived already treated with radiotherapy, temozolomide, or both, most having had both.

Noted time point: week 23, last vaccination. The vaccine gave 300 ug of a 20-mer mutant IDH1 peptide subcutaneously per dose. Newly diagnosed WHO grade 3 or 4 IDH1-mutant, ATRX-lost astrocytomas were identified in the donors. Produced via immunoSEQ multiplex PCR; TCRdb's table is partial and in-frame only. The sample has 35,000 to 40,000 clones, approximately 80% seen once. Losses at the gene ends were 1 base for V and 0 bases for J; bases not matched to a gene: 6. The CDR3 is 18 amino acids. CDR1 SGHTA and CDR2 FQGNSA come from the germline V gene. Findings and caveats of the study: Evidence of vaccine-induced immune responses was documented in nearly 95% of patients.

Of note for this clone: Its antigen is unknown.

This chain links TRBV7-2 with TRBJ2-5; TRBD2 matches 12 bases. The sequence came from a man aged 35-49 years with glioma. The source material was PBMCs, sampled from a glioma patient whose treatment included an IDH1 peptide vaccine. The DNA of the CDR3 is TGTGCCAGCAGCTTAGATCGACTAGCGGGGGTAGACCAAGAGACCCAGTACTTC. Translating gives CASSLDRLAGVDQETQYF.